This T cell receptor beta chain was found in a study of CD8 T cells in ankylosing spondylitis. Findings and limits, study-wide: The authors reported significant enrichment of disease-linked clones in matched ankylosing spondylitis synovial fluid.

This clonotype has a count of ten or more. Its matching antigen is unknown. Germline values: CDR1 SGHDT, CDR2 YYEEEE. The CDR3 extends over 12 amino acids. Trimming removed 2 bases at V and 4 bases at J, with 4 bases between. TCRdb reanalysed the 5' RACE reads using MiXCR and keeps one entry per CDR3 protein. Of 300,000 to 400,000 distinct CDR3 sequences detected, roughly 22% appear once; the ten largest clones hold around 14%. V is TRBV5-6 and J is TRBJ1-5; no clear D gene. The TCR sequence derives from a male donor with ankylosing spondylitis or in good health (not recorded which). Sequencing was carried out using blood, either unsorted or a sorted T cell fraction (not recorded which). The CDR3 nucleotides read TGTGCCAGCAGCTTCCAGAATCAGCCCCAGCATTTT. Amino acids: CASSFQNQPQHF.